A selection of T cell receptor beta chains follows, all from one sample in a study of cytomegalovirus exposure and HLA in healthy donors. Produced via immunoSEQ multiplex PCR; TCRdb's table is partial and in-frame only. The sample gives roughly 140,000 clones, 73% of which show up once; around 15% is in the top ten. Sequenced input: PBMCs. These TCRs come from a human donor in good health. Both conserved end residues are part of each CDR3. D genes are given only for firm matches. Not every row has a clone size; where given, it reads once, few, many or a size class.

- TRBD2 TRBJ2-2 TRBV5-6 TGTGCCAGCAGCTTGGCTAGCGGGATTAACACCGGGGAGCTGTTTTTT CASSLASGINTGELFF
- - TRBJ2-3 TRBV12-5 TGTGCTAGTGGTTCGAACGCGGGCACATCCGCCACAGATACGCAGTATTTT CASGSNAGTSATDTQYF
once TRBD1 TRBJ1-2 TRBV27 TGTGCCAGCAGTTTGGGACAGGGGTATGGCTACACCTTC CASSLGQGYGYTF
few TRBD1 TRBJ2-5 TRBV18 TGTGCCAGCTCACCCTTCGGACAGGGAATAGGAGAGACCCAGTACTTC CASSPFGQGIGETQYF
- TRBD1 TRBJ1-4 TRBV28 TGTGCCAGCAGTGGGGGGACAGGGGGATCTAATGAAAAACTGTTTTTT CASSGGTGGSNEKLFF
- TRBD2 TRBJ2-7 TRBV19 TGTGCCAGTAGTATGTCTAGCGGGCCCTACGAGCAGTACTTC CASSMSSGPYEQYF
few TRBD1 TRBJ2-5 TRBV5-1 TGCGCCAGCAGCTTGTGGACAGGAGAGACCCAGTACTTC CASSLWTGETQYF
- TRBD2 TRBJ2-7 TRBV6-5 TGTGCCAGCAGTTACCCGACTAGCGGGGGGCTCTACGAGCAGTACTTC CASSYPTSGGLYEQYF
- - TRBJ1-1 TRBV7-9 TGTGCCAGCAGCTCCAGAACAGGGATGAACACTGAAGCTTTCTTT CASSSRTGMNTEAFF
- - TRBJ2-2 TRBV27 TGTGCCAGCAGTCAGAGACAGGTCGGCGGGGAGCTGTTTTTT CASSQRQVGGELFF
- - TRBJ2-7 TRBV9 TGTGCCAGCAGCGGCCAGGGGGAGCAGTACTTC CASSGQGEQYF
once TRBD1 TRBJ2-5 TRBV7-9 TGTGCCAGCAGCCTGACCGGGACAGGGACGGAGACCCAGTACTTC CASSLTGTGTETQYF
few - TRBJ1-5 TRBV15 TGTGCCACCAAAAATACTAATCAGCCCCAGCATTTT CATKNTNQPQHF
- TRBD1 TRBJ2-7 TRBV7-8 TGTGCCAGCAGCTTCGGGACAGGAGACACATCAACCCCCCTCGAGCAGTACTTC CASSFGTGDTSTPLEQYF
- TRBD2 TRBJ2-2 TRBV5-1 TGCGCCAGCAGCTTAGCGACTAGCGGGAACACCGGGGAGCTGTTTTTT CASSLATSGNTGELFF
- - TRBJ1-4 TRBV5-1 TGCGCCAGCAGCTACGGACAAGTTAATGAAAAACTGTTTTTT CASSYGQVNEKLFF
- - TRBJ2-2 TRBV9 TGTGCCAGCAGCGTATCCCTCACAGTAGGGGTGAACACCGGGGAGCTGTTTTTT CASSVSLTVGVNTGELFF
- - TRBJ1-1 TRBV5-6 TGTGCCAGCAGCCCAACCGGTGATGACACTGAAGCTTTCTTT CASSPTGDDTEAFF
- TRBD1 TRBJ1-4 TRBV5-4 TGTGCCAGCAGCGAACACAGGGGGCTTGCTAATGAAAAACTGTTTTTT CASSEHRGLANEKLFF
once - TRBJ2-1 TRBV28 TGTGCCAGCACCGGGGTGGTTGGTGAGCAGTTCTTC CASTGVVGEQFF
- TRBD1 TRBJ2-7 TRBV6-1 TGTGCCAGCAGTGTGAGGGGACAGGGCTACGAGCAGTACTTC CASSVRGQGYEQYF
few - TRBJ1-5 TRBV6-5 TGTGCCAGCAGTTATAGTAACAGCAATCAGCCCCAGCATTTT CASSYSNSNQPQHF
- - TRBJ1-2 TRBV28 TGTGCCAGCAGTTTGACAGTCTGGATAGCTAACTATGGCTACACCTTC CASSLTVWIANYGYTF
- TRBD1 TRBJ1-2 TRBV5-6 TGTGCCAGCAGCTACGGGACAGGATTGAGTAACTATGGCTACACCTTC CASSYGTGLSNYGYTF
- TRBD1 TRBJ1-1 TRBV29-1 TGCAGCGTCCAACCGACAGGGTGGTCCTCTGAAGCTTTCTTT CSVQPTGWSSEAFF
- - TRBJ2-7 TRBV4-1 TGCGCCAGCAGCCAAGAGGATCCGGGATACGAGCAGTACTTC CASSQEDPGYEQYF
- TRBD2 TRBJ2-2 TRBV7-3 TGTGCCAGCAGCGTGGGACTAGCGAGCACCGGGGAGCTGTTTTTT CASSVGLASTGELFF
- TRBD2 TRBJ2-1 TRBV4-1 TGCGCCAGCAGCCTGGGAGGGTATGAGCAGTTCTTC CASSLGGYEQFF
- - TRBJ1-1 TRBV5-4 TGTGCCAGCAGCTTGGGGCAGGTGAACACTGAAGCTTTCTTT CASSLGQVNTEAFF
- - TRBJ1-5 TRBV7-9 TGTGCCAGCGGGGGCGGGGGTCAGCCCCAGCATTTT CASGGGGQPQHF
- - TRBJ1-4 TRBV4-1 TGCGCCAGCAGCCAATGGGAGGGACGGGTCGAAAAACTGTTTTTT CASSQWEGRVEKLFF
- - TRBJ1-4 TRBV6-4 TGTGCCCAGCAGTGGCGCAGGGTTGAAAAACTGTTTTTT CAQQWRRVEKLFF
- - TRBJ2-7 TRBV20-1 TGCAGTGCTAGCGGTATCTACGAGCAGTACTTC CSASGIYEQYF
- TRBD1 TRBJ1-3 TRBV10-3 TGTGCCATCAGTGAGTCCGGTGGACAGGGCTCAAACACCATATATTTT CAISESGGQGSNTIYF
- TRBD2 TRBJ2-5 TRBV27 TGTGCCAGCAGTTTATCCCCTAGCGGGAGGGCAGTAGAGACCCAGTACTTC CASSLSPSGRAVETQYF
- TRBD1 TRBJ2-7 TRBV9 TGTGCCAGCAGCGTAGGGAGGGACAGGGGGCGCGAGCAGTACTTC CASSVGRDRGREQYF
- - TRBJ2-3 TRBV9 TGTGCCAGCAGCGTAGGTGGACTTGGGGATACGCAGTATTTT CASSVGGLGDTQYF
- TRBD2 TRBJ2-1 TRBV30 TGTGCCTGGAGTGTACTGCGGGAGGGCAATGAGCAGTTCTTC CAWSVLREGNEQFF
- TRBD1 TRBJ1-5 TRBV6-6 TGTGCCAGCAGTTACTCGGACAGGAGCAATCAGCCCCAGCATTTT CASSYSDRSNQPQHF
- TRBD1 TRBJ2-2 TRBV5-1 TGCGCCAGCACCGGACAGGGGAACACCGGGGAGCTGTTTTTT CASTGQGNTGELFF
- TRBD2 TRBJ2-7 TRBV19 TGTGCCAGTAGTATTAGTCTAGCGGGTTCTTTGGGCCCCTACGAGCAGTACTTC CASSISLAGSLGPYEQYF
once TRBD2 TRBJ2-7 TRBV5-1 TGCGCCAGCAGCTTGTTTACGGGAGGGCCGTACGAGCAGTACTTC CASSLFTGGPYEQYF
once - TRBJ1-1 TRBV2 TGTGCCAGCTCCCTGATTAGACAGTTCGAGGTCACTGAAGCTTTCTTT CASSLIRQFEVTEAFF
- - TRBJ1-4 TRBV18 TGTGCCAGCTCACCGGGCGTAGACAGCGCCAATGAAAAACTGTTTTTT CASSPGVDSANEKLFF
- - TRBJ2-6 TRBV6-5 TGTGCCAGCAGCGAGCTCTCTGGGGCCAACGTCCTGACTTTC CASSELSGANVLTF
- - TRBJ2-3 TRBV11-3 TGTGCCAGCAGATCCGGCAGCAGGCGTTCCACAGATACGCAGTATTTT CASRSGSRRSTDTQYF
few - TRBJ1-2 TRBV6-5 TGTGCCAGCACCCCCCTGGGGGGGTCCTATGGCTACACCTTC CASTPLGGSYGYTF
- TRBD2 TRBJ2-1 TRBV5-1 TGCGCCAGCAGCATTATTAGCGGGAGCAATGAGCAGTTCTTC CASSIISGSNEQFF
once TRBD1 TRBJ1-1 TRBV29-1 TGCAGCGTGGAGACAGGGACCGCTGAAGCTTTCTTT CSVETGTAEAFF
few - TRBJ1-2 TRBV28 TGTGCCAGCAGTTTGGGTAGGGTGCGGGATGGCTACACCTTC CASSLGRVRDGYTF
- - TRBJ2-6 TRBV5-6 TGTGCCAGCAGCTTGTTGAGACTGACTTCTGGGGCCAACGTCCTGACTTTC CASSLLRLTSGANVLTF
- TRBD1 TRBJ1-6 TRBV5-1 TGCGCCAGCAGCTTGACGAGACAGGGTTCTAATTCACCCCTCCACTTT CASSLTRQGSNSPLHF